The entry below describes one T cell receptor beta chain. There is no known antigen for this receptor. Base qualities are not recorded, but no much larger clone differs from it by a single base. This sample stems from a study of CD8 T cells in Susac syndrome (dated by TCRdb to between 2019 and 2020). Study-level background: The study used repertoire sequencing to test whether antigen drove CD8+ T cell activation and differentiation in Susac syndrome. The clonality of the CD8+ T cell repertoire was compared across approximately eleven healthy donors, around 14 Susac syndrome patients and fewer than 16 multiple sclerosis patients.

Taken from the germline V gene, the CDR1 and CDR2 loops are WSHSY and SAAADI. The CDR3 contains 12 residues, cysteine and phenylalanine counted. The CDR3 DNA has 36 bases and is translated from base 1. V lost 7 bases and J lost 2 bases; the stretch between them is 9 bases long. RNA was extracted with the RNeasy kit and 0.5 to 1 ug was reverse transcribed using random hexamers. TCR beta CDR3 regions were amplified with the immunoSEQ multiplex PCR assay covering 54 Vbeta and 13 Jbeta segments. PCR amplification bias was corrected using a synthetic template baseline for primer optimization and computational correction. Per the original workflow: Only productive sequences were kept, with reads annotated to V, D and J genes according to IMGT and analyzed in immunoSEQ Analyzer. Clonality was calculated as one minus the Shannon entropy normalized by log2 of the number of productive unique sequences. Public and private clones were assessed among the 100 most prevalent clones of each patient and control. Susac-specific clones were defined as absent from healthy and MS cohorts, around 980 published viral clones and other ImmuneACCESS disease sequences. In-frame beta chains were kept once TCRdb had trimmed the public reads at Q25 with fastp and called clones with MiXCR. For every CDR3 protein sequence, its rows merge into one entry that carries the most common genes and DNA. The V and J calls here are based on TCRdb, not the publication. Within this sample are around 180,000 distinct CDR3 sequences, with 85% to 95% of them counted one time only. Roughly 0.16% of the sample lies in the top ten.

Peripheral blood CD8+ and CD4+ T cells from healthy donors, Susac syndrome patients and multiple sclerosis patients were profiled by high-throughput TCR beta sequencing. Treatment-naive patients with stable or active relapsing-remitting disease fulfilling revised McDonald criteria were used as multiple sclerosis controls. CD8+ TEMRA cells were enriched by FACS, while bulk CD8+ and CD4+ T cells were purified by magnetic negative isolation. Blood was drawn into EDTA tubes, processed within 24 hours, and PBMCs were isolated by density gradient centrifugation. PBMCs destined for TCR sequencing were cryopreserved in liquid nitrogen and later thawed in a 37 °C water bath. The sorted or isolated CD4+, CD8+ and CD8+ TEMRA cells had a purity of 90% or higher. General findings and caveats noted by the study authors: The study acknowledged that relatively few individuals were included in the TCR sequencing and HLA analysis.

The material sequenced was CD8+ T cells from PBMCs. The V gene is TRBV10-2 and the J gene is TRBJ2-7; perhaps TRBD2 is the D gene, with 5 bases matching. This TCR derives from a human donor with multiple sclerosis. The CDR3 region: CASTIGTYEQYF. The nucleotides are TGCGCCAGCACCATCGGGACCTACGAGCAGTACTTC.